The 20 T cell receptor beta chains reported below all come from one sample, sequenced in a study of blood T cell repertoires in COVID-19. This table comes from immunoSEQ multiplex PCR, and its TCRdb copy is limited to in-frame clones, with some not included. The sample includes roughly 230,000 clones, under 85% seen only once; the top ten take roughly 5.5%. Sequenced: peripheral blood. Every receptor here comes from a human donor in a cohort sampled during active COVID-19.

The chain is built from TRBV4-2 and TRBJ1-2, with a possible D match to TRBD1 (6 bases). The V gene's germline CDR1 is LGHNA and CDR2 YNFKEQ. The CDR3 spans 15 residues. V lost 0 bases to trimming and J lost 7 bases, with 15 bases between them. DNA for the CDR3: TGTGCCAGCAGCCAAGATCAGGGGACCGCTCTTGGCTACACCTTC. This translates into CASSQDQGTALGYTF.

The chain links TRBV5-6 to TRBJ2-5, with no clear D. The CDR3 spans 11 residues. Germline CDR1 is SGHDT and CDR2 is YYEEEE. V shed 5 bases and J shed 2 bases, with 4 bases lying between them. CDR3 DNA: TGTGCCAGCAGGTCTCAAGAGACCCAGTACTTC. Its protein is CASRSQETQYF.

The V gene is TRBV5-1, the J gene TRBJ1-2, with 8 positions matching TRBD1. Germline loops: CDR1 SGHRS, CDR2 YFSETQ. After removal of 4 bases from V and 4 bases from J, the junction contained 6 bases not matched to a gene. This CDR3 is 14 amino acids long. This CDR3 reads CASSPPGTGYGYTF. In nucleotides, the CDR3 is TGCGCCAGCAGCCCACCGGGGACAGGCTATGGCTACACCTTC.

The chain employs TRBV7-2 and TRBJ2-7; 10 bases fit TRBD2. V was pared by 2 bases and J by 1 base, with 2 bases of the junction left unmatched. Germline lookup yields CDR1 SGHTA and CDR2 FQGNSA. This CDR3 spans 15 amino acids. CDR3 nucleotides: TGTGCCAGCAGCTTAAATAGCGGGGGGTCCTACGAGCAGTACTTC. Protein: CASSLNSGGSYEQYF.

The J gene is TRBJ2-7, the V gene TRBV15; D might be TRBD2 (6 bases). Germline V CDR1 and CDR2: LNHNV, YYDKDF (reference sequence). The CDR3 is 19 residues long. Trimming stripped 1 base from V and 2 bases from J, with 24 bases between. CDR3 sequence: CATSRARLGTEDPTYEQYF. The DNA for the CDR3 is TGTGCCACCAGCAGAGCAAGATTGGGGACTGAGGACCCCACCTACGAGCAGTACTTC.

This clone showed up just once. The chain couples TRBV19 to TRBJ1-6, with TRBD1 identical over 8 bases. V dropped 5 bases and J dropped 9; count of bases not matched to a gene: 9. Germline loops: CDR1 LNHDA, CDR2 SQIVND (reference sequence). CDR3 length: 15 residues. The CDR3 nucleotides are TGTGCCAGTAGTGGACCGGGACAGGCCATTTCACCCCTCCACTTT. Encoded protein: CASSGPGQAISPLHF.

J is TRBJ1-2 and V is TRBV6-2 or TRBV6-3; D perhaps matches TRBD1 (6 bases). Trimming took 5 bases from V and 5 from J, leaving 12 bases between them. The CDR3 spans 13 residues. Germline lookup yields CDR1 MNHEY and CDR2 SVGEGT. The CDR3 reads CASSGRDTYGYTF. The CDR3 region has the DNA TGTGCCAGCAGTGGCCGGGACACGTATGGCTACACCTTC.

J is TRBJ2-5 and V is TRBV12-5; the match to TRBD2 covers 9 bases. Trimming at V came to 4 bases and at J to 4 bases, leaving 4 bases not matched to a gene. The CDR3 totals 14 residues. Germline assignment: CDR1 LGHNT and CDR2 FRNRAP. The CDR3 here is CASGSSREGETQYF. For the CDR3, the DNA is TGTGCTAGTGGTTCTTCGCGGGAGGGAGAGACCCAGTACTTC.

This clone occurred once. This chain uses TRBV12-5 with TRBJ2-1; D perhaps matches TRBD1 (6 bases). Germline CDR1 is LGHNT and CDR2 is FRNRAP. The CDR3 length is 16 residues. V was trimmed by 1 base and J by 4 bases, leaving 14 bases between them. For the CDR3, the DNA is TGTGCTAGTGGTTTGGGGGACACCGGGGTATACAATGAGCAGTTCTTC. Its protein is CASGLGDTGVYNEQFF.

The chain links TRBV27 to TRBJ2-7; the match to TRBD2 covers 9 bases. V lost 5 bases and J lost 4; bases outside the gene matches: 9. The germline V gene has CDR1 MNHEY and CDR2 SMNVEV (reference sequence). This CDR3 region has 15 residues. The CDR3 DNA reads TGTGCCAGCAGTGCGGGAGGGGGGCGGTCTTACGAGCAGTACTTC. Encoded protein: CASSAGGGRSYEQYF.

The J gene is TRBJ2-7, the V gene TRBV18, with 8 bases that match TRBD1. CDR3 length: 13 residues. V was clipped by 10 bases and J by 7 bases; unmatched bases: 12. From germline, CDR1 is KGHSH and CDR2 LQKENI. CDR3 sequence: CATATGDLREQYF. The CDR3 DNA sequence: TGTGCCACTGCGACAGGGGATCTGAGGGAGCAGTACTTC.

The J gene is TRBJ2-5, the V gene TRBV28, with 9 nucleotides matching TRBD1. The J segment lost 4 bases and the V segment lost 5 bases, leaving 8 bases of the junction unmatched. The CDR3 sequence is 15 residues long. Per the germline V gene, CDR1 is MDHEN and CDR2 is SYDVKM. CDR3 nucleotides: TGTGCCAGCAGTCATCCGGGACAGGGTGGAGAGACCCAGTACTTC. Translated: CASSHPGQGGETQYF.

The chain couples TRBV9 to TRBJ2-2, with 7 bases matching TRBD2. This CDR3 spans 13 amino acids. J was trimmed by 7 bases and V by 4 bases; bases with no gene match: 4. Looked up from germline, CDR1 is SGDLS and CDR2 is YYNGEE. CDR3 loop: CASSPGGFGELFF. CDR3 in DNA: TGTGCCAGCAGCCCCGGGGGGTTCGGGGAGCTGTTTTTT.

In this sample, this clone turned up once. This sequence joins TRBV19 and TRBJ1-5; D possibly corresponds to TRBD1 (5 bases). V was trimmed by 6 bases and J by 0 bases, leaving 12 bases between them. The CDR3 is 15 amino acids. Germline V gives CDR1 LNHDA, CDR2 SQIVND (reference sequence). The CDR3 here is CASRPDRNSNQPQHF. Written as DNA, the CDR3 is TGTGCCAGTAGGCCCGACAGAAATAGCAATCAGCCCCAGCATTTT.

This clone was counted once. The chain couples TRBV19 to TRBJ2-5; D remains unclear. Germline-derived CDR1 and CDR2 are LNHDA and SQIVND (reference sequence). Trimming left V 2 bases short and J 3 bases short, with 10 bases between. The CDR3 has 14 residues. This CDR3 is CASSISYREETQYF. The CDR3 DNA sequence: TGTGCCAGTAGTATATCGTATCGGGAAGAGACCCAGTACTTC.

This chain joins TRBV24-1 and TRBJ2-7, with 12 positions matching TRBD2. V was pared by 7 bases and J by 4 bases, with 7 bases of the junction left unmatched. From germline, CDR1 is KGHDR and CDR2 SFDVKD. This CDR3 has 15 amino acids. The CDR3 is CATSQMGLAGYEQYF. In DNA form, the CDR3 reads TGTGCCACCAGCCAGATGGGACTAGCGGGTTACGAGCAGTACTTC.

The rearrangement uses TRBV4-2 and TRBJ2-3, with TRBD2 identical over 11 bases. After removal of 1 base from V and 1 base from J, the junction contained 4 bases not matched to a gene. Per the germline V gene, CDR1 is LGHNA and CDR2 is YNFKEQ. There are 17 residues in the CDR3. CDR3 bases: TGTGCCAGCAGCCAAGGTCAACTAGCGGGGGGCACAGATACGCAGTATTTT. Amino acids: CASSQGQLAGGTDTQYF.

The genes are TRBV7-3 and TRBJ1-1; TRBD1 aligns across 7 bases. This CDR3 spans 15 amino acids. Germline V gene sequence: CDR1 SGHTA, CDR2 FQGTGA. V trimming: 5 bases; J trimming: 0 bases; junction bases outside the gene matches: 6. CDR3 nucleotides: TGTGCCAGCAGCCCAGGGGGGACAGTGAACACTGAAGCTTTCTTT. It codes for CASSPGGTVNTEAFF. The variable domain in full, with the rest retrieved from reference TRBV7-3 and TRBJ1-1, is GAGVSQTPSNKVTEKGKYVELRCDPISGHTALYWYRQSLGQGPEFLIYFQGTGAADDSGLPNDRFFAVRPEGSVSTLKIQRTERGDSAVYLCASSPGGTVNTEAFFGQGTRLTVV.

The chain combines TRBV28 with TRBJ2-7; D perhaps matches TRBD1 (6 bases). With 4 bases removed from V and 0 bases from J, the gap between germline ends came to 16 bases. Germline values: CDR1 MDHEN, CDR2 SYDVKM. The CDR3 runs to 16 residues. The CDR3 DNA reads TGTGCCAGCAGTTGGACAGTCAGGACAGACTCCTACGAGCAGTACTTC. Amino acids: CASSWTVRTDSYEQYF.

The V and J genes are TRBV28 and TRBJ2-7; D call uncertain. V shed 6 bases and J shed 2 bases, with 11 bases lying between them. This CDR3 contains 13 residues. Germline V gives CDR1 MDHEN, CDR2 SYDVKM. CDR3 sequence: CASRVGFTYEQYF. The CDR3, as DNA: TGTGCCAGCAGAGTGGGCTTTACCTACGAGCAGTACTTC.